This T cell receptor beta chain was profiled in a study of blood T cell repertoires in COVID-19. About the research overall: Italy, Spain and the United States were the sources of the convalescent and acute COVID-19 samples. PBMCs, B-cell-depleted T cells, or T cells provided the cDNA or gDNA that made up the material.

This clone was counted once. CDR3 length: 15 residues. Using immunoSEQ multiplex PCR, the repertoire was profiled, and TCRdb retains in-frame clones only, with some absent. The table shows 110,000 or so clones, with around nine tenths occurring only once. This rearrangement joins TRBV21-1 to TRBJ2-5; TRBD1, the D gene given by the table, was not confirmed from the DNA. TRBV21-1 is termed a pseudogene. The TCR originated in a woman between 50 and 59 years old with acute or convalescent COVID-19. Sequencing was carried out using peripheral blood. CDR3 residues: CASSNWDRLNETQYF. Written as DNA, the CDR3 is TGTGCCAGCAGCAATTGGGACAGGCTAAACGAGACCCAGTACTTC.